The T cell receptor beta chain under discussion was sequenced for a study of cytomegalovirus exposure and HLA in healthy donors. Findings and caveats of the study: Cytomegalovirus status, reportedly, was diagnosed with high specificity and sensitivity by the classifier. In a later analysis, at a false discovery rate of 0.05, 15,000 to 20,000 TCR beta sequences were associated with HLA alleles.

Researchers ran the PCR with 60 Vbeta and 13 Jbeta primers. Libraries were prepared by immunoSEQ multiplex PCR; TCRdb keeps only in-frame clonotypes and omits some of them. Its listing shows about 200,000 clones. Note on this clone: As yet, its antigen is unknown. Distinct nucleotide sequences in the sample also encode this CDR3.

This CDR3 spans 13 amino acids. Trimming removed 6 bases from V and 3 bases from J; junction bases left unmatched: 4. From germline, CDR1 is SNHLY and CDR2 FYNNEI. The sequence was collected from a girl aged 2 to 10 in good health and CMV-seropositive. Sequencing used PBMCs. The J gene is TRBJ1-2, the V gene TRBV2; TRBD1 agrees at 7 bases. The CDR3: CASSLQGDYGYTF. DNA for the CDR3: TGTGCCAGCAGCTTGCAGGGGGACTATGGCTACACCTTC.